This entry features one TCR beta chain sequence. Its antigen is unidentified. Second-dose timings of about 4 or about 12 weeks were pooled. Per germline, CDR1 MNHEY and CDR2 SVGEGT. This CDR3 has 13 amino acids. V shed 2 bases and J shed 2 bases, with 5 bases lying between them. The sample belongs to a study of T cell responses to AZD1222 COVID-19 vaccine. TCRdb's table, derived via immunoSEQ multiplex PCR, lists solely in-frame clones and lacks some. The sample lists about 180,000 clones; around 88% were seen once. Study-wide results and caveats: As reported, nearly half of all spike-specific TCRs target variant regions that are unmutated.

This TCR derives from an adult who received the AZD1222 COVID-19 vaccine. Sequenced material: peripheral blood, taken 28 days after the second AZD1222 dose. This sequence joins TRBV6-2 or TRBV6-3 and TRBJ2-3; D call uncertain. CDR3 coding DNA: TGTGCCAGCAGTTACCGGACCACAGATACGCAGTATTTT. Its translation is CASSYRTTDTQYF.